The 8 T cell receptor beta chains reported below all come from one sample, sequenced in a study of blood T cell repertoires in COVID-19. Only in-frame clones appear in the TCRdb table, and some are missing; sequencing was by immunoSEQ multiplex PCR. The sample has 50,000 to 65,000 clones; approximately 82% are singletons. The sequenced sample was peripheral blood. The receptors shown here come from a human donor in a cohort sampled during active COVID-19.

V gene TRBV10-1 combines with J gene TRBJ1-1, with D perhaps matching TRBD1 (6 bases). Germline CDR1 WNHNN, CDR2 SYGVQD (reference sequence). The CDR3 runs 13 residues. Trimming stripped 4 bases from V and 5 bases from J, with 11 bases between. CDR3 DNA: TGCGCCAGCAGTGGGCAGGGGTGGACTGAAGCTTTCTTT. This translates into CASSGQGWTEAFF.

CDR3: CATQRNYEQYF. CDR3 coding DNA: TGTGCCACCCAGAGGAACTACGAGCAGTACTTC. The rearrangement links TRBV10-3 to TRBJ2-7; D unclear. Looked up from germline, CDR1 is ENHRY and CDR2 is SYGVKD. CDR3 length equals 11 residues. The V end lost 10 bases, the J end lost 3 bases, and 10 bases lay between the germline ends.

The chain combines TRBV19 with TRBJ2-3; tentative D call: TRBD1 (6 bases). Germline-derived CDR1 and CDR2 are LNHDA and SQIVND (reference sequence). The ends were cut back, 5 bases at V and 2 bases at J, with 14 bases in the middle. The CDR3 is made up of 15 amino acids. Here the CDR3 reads CASSEDSRVTDTQYF. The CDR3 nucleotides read TGTGCCAGTAGTGAGGACAGCAGGGTCACAGATACGCAGTATTTT.

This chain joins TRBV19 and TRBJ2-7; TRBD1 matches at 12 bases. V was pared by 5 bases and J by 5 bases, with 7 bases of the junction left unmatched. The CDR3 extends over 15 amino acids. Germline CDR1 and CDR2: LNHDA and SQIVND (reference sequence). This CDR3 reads CASSRWDRGLDEQYF. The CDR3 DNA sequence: TGTGCCAGTAGTCGATGGGACAGGGGGCTTGACGAGCAGTACTTC.

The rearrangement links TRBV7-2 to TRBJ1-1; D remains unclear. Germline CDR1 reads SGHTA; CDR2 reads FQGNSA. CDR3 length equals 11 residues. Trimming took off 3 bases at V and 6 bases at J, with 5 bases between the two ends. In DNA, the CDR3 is TGTGCCAGCAGCTTTTTCGCTGAAGCTTTCTTT. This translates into CASSFFAEAFF.

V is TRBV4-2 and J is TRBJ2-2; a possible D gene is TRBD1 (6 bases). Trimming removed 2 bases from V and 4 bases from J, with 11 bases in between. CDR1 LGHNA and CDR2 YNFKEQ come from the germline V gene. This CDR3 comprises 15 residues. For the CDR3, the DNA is TGTGCCAGCAGCCAATCAGACAGGTTCACCGGGGAGCTGTTTTTT. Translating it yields CASSQSDRFTGELFF.

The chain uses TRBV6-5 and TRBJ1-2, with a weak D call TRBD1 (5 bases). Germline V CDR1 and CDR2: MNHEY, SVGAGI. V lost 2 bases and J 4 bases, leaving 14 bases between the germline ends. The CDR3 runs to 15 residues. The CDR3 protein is CASSYGRGFRYGYTF. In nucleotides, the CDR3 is TGTGCCAGCAGTTACGGGAGGGGATTCCGCTATGGCTACACCTTC.

CDR3 DNA sequence: TGTGCCAGCAGCTTAGGATCACGCCTAGCGGGGGACCCCCAGTTCTTC. Protein: CASSLGSRLAGDPQFF. This sequence joins TRBV7-2 and TRBJ2-1, with 10 nucleotides matching TRBD2. CDR3 length equals 16 residues. The V segment lost 1 base and the J segment 13 bases; nucleotides outside the gene matches: 13. CDR1 is SGHTA and CDR2 is FQGNSA in the germline V gene.